This TCR beta chain was observed in a study of OX40 agonist ivuxolimab in advanced cancers. Study-wide background: Of mixed ages from about 23 to 85 and averaging about 56 years, the group was roughly 85% male. Antecedent anti-PD-1, anti-PD-L1 or anti-CTLA-4 therapy was permissible, with roughly 36% having received some.

TCRdb's table, derived via immunoSEQ multiplex PCR, lists solely in-frame clones and lacks some. The sample gives over 55,000 clones, less than 90% of which show up once; around 0.6% is in the top ten. Trimming pared 7 bases from V and 6 bases from J, leaving 13 bases between. Looked up from germline, CDR1 is MNHNS and CDR2 is SASEGT. This CDR3 has 13 amino acids. Sample: CD4+ or CD8+ T cells sorted from blood, taken in a trial of the OX40 agonist ivuxolimab. This rearrangement joins TRBV6-1 to TRBJ2-4, with D possibly TRBD2 on 5 matching bases. The source of this sequence is an adult with an advanced solid tumor such as melanoma, head and neck, liver or kidney cancer. CDR3 DNA: TGTGCCAGCAACCGGGAACCAGGAAACATTCAGTACTTC. It encodes CASNREPGNIQYF.